This TCR beta chain stems from a study of blood T cell repertoires in COVID-19. Whole-study context: Material from acute and convalescent COVID-19 was sourced from the United States, Italy and Spain.

Participants had their cohort set by participant-reported clinical history. Profiling relied on immunoSEQ multiplex PCR, and the TCRdb table lists in-frame clones only, not all of them. Here the sample spans more than 85,000 clones, 70% to 90% being singletons. This clone has just one count. V shed 5 bases, J shed 2 bases, and the junction held 7 bases outside the gene matches. The CDR3 spans 15 residues. Germline CDR1 is SGHAT and CDR2 is FQNNGV. The sample was PBMCs or T cells enriched from blood (not recorded which). The receptor was derived from a woman in her forties or fifties who had recovered from COVID-19. V gene TRBV11-2 combines with J gene TRBJ2-5; 8 nucleotides agree with TRBD1. The DNA for the CDR3 is TGTGCCAGCAGCCCCGCCCGGGACAGGCAAGAGACCCAGTACTTC. This gives the protein CASSPARDRQETQYF.